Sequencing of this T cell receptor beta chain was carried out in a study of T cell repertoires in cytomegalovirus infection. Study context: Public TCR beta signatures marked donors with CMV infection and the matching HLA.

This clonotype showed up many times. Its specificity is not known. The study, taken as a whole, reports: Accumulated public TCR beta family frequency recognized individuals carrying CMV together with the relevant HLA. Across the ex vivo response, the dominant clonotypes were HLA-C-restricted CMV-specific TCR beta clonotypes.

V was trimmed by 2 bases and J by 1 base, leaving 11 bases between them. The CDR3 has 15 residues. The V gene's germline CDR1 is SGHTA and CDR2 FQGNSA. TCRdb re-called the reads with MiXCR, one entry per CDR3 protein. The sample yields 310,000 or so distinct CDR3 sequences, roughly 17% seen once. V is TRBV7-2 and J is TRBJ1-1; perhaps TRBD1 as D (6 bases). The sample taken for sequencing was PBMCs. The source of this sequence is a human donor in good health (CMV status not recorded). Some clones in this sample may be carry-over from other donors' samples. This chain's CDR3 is CASSLMDRTNTEAFF. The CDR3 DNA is TGTGCCAGCAGCTTAATGGACAGAACGAACACTGAAGCTTTCTTT.